Each of the 9 T cell receptor beta chains below was sequenced from the same sample in a study of blood T cell repertoires in COVID-19. Data came from immunoSEQ multiplex PCR; TCRdb stores just in-frame clones and leaves some out. In the table there are about 220,000 clones, roughly 85% of which are singletons. Source material: PBMCs or T cells enriched from blood (not recorded which). These receptors all stem from a woman in her thirties or forties with acute COVID-19.

V usage is TRBV11-2 and J usage is TRBJ2-2; a possible D gene is TRBD2 (5 bases). Germline V gene lookup returns CDR1 SGHAT and CDR2 FQNNGV. The CDR3 spans 14 residues. V was clipped by 1 base and J by 4 bases, with 7 bases between them. The CDR3 DNA reads as TGTGCCAGCAGCTTAGCGGGATTCACCGGGGAGCTGTTTTTT. It is translated as CASSLAGFTGELFF.

V is TRBV3-1 (or the pseudogene TRBV3-2) and J is TRBJ2-4; tentatively, D is TRBD2 (7 bases). The V gene lost 1 base and the J gene lost 6 bases, with 13 bases spanning the gap. This CDR3 contains 15 residues. Germline loops: CDR1 LGHDT, CDR2 YNNKEL (reference sequence). The CDR3 is CASSQGRGPGNIQYF. In DNA, the CDR3 is TGTGCCAGCAGCCAAGGGCGGGGGCCGGGAAACATTCAGTACTTC.

The J gene is TRBJ2-7, the V gene TRBV7-2; D is undetermined. Germline CDR1 SGHTA, CDR2 FQGNSA. The CDR3 is 15 amino acids. The V gene lost 6 bases and the J gene lost 0 bases, with 15 bases spanning the gap. This chain's CDR3 is CASSRDLASSYEQYF. The CDR3 DNA is TGTGCCAGCAGTCGTGATTTGGCTAGCTCCTACGAGCAGTACTTC. Looking up the rest from reference TRBV7-2 and TRBJ2-7 gives the full variable domain: GAGVSQSPSNKVTEKGKDVELRCDPISGHTALYWYRQSLGQGLEFLIYFQGNSAPDKSGLPSDRFSAERTGGSVSTLTIQRTQQEDSAVYLCASSRDLASSYEQYFGPGTRLTVT.

V usage is TRBV7-2 and J usage is TRBJ1-2; TRBD1 agrees at 9 bases. V shed 5 bases, J shed 5 bases, and the junction held 9 bases outside the gene matches. The germline gives CDR1 SGHTA, CDR2 FQGNSA. The CDR3 covers 15 residues. CDR3 protein: CASSPRQGERYGYTF. DNA for the CDR3: TGTGCCAGCAGCCCGCGACAGGGGGAAAGGTATGGCTACACCTTC. Using reference TRBV7-2 and TRBJ1-2 for the parts outside the CDR3, the full variable domain is GAGVSQSPSNKVTEKGKDVELRCDPISGHTALYWYRQSLGQGLEFLIYFQGNSAPDKSGLPSDRFSAERTGGSVSTLTIQRTQQEDSAVYLCASSPRQGERYGYTFGSGTRLTVV.

The rearrangement uses TRBV19 and TRBJ1-1, with 8 bases aligning to TRBD1. CDR1 LNHDA and CDR2 SQIVND come from the germline V gene (reference sequence). The CDR3 has 11 residues. V shed 6 bases, J shed 8 bases, and the junction held 2 bases outside the gene matches. CDR3 DNA sequence: TGTGCCAGTAGAAGACAGGGGGAAGCTTTCTTT. Translation gives CASRRQGEAFF.

The rearrangement joins TRBV25-1 to TRBJ1-2; D may be TRBD1 (6 bases). Trimming removed 6 bases from V and 4 bases from J, with 9 bases in between. Germline CDR1 reads MGHDK; CDR2 reads SYGVNS. This CDR3 is 12 amino acids long. CDR3 loop: CASRDSRYGYTF. The CDR3 DNA reads as TGTGCCAGCAGGGACAGCCGCTATGGCTACACCTTC.

The chain has TRBV5-8 and TRBJ2-2; the match to TRBD1 covers 9 bases. The CDR3 length is 16 residues. Germline lookup yields CDR1 SGHTS and CDR2 YDEGEE. Trimming at V came to 6 bases and at J to 1 base, leaving 7 bases not matched to a gene. The CDR3: CASTYPGQGNTGELFF. Written as DNA, the CDR3 is TGTGCCAGCACCTACCCGGGACAGGGGAACACCGGGGAGCTGTTTTTT.

This rearrangement joins TRBV5-1 to TRBJ1-3, with TRBD1 identical over 8 bases. The CDR3 consists of 15 residues. The junction had 3 bases not matched to a gene; V was cut back by 0 bases and J by 4 bases. Germline V gene data show CDR1 as SGHRS and CDR2 as YFSETQ. CDR3 in amino acids: CASSLDGQGGNTIYF. The CDR3 DNA follows: TGCGCCAGCAGCTTGGACGGACAGGGAGGAAACACCATATATTTT.

This clone was detected only a few times. The V and J genes are TRBV7-6 and TRBJ1-2; 10 nucleotides match TRBD1. Germline assignment: CDR1 SGHVS and CDR2 FNYEAQ. The trim removed 5 bases at V and 8 bases at J, leaving 11 bases unmatched. The CDR3 length is 15 residues. The CDR3 nucleotides read TGTGCCAGCAGCCTCCTGCCGGGACAGGGGCCCGGCTACACCTTC. Amino acids: CASSLLPGQGPGYTF.